The 27 T cell receptor beta chains below come from one sample, sequenced in a study of T-cell reconstitution after alpha-beta-depleted transplantation in children. The library targeted TCRbeta and was prepared with unique molecular identifiers. TCRdb reprocessed the PCR reads with MiXCR, giving one entry per CDR3 protein. The profile shows about 16,000 distinct CDR3 sequences, less than 9.5% of them singletons. This sample comprised PBMCs, mostly from graft donor cells, obtained 60 days after TCRalphabeta/CD19-depleted stem cell transplant. The origin of the receptors is a boy younger than two who had a stem cell transplant for Wiskott-Aldrich syndrome, so the T cells may come from the graft donor.

This clonotype was observed at least ten times. J is TRBJ2-6 and V is TRBV5-1; 7 bases align to TRBD2. The V and J ends lost 0 bases and 3 bases, in that order; junction bases with no gene match: 3. CDR3 length: 16 amino acids. Germline loops: CDR1 SGHRS, CDR2 YFSETQ. The CDR3 here is CASSLGGGSGANVLTF. Written as DNA, the CDR3 is TGCGCCAGCAGCTTGGGGGGGGGAAGTGGGGCCAACGTCCTGACTTTC.

This clonotype came up many times. The genes are TRBV12-5 and TRBJ2-7, with D unresolved. Trimming took 1 base from V and 8 from J, leaving 12 bases between them. This CDR3 is built from 13 residues. CDR1 and CDR2 from the germline V gene are LGHNT and FRNRAP. The CDR3 region is CASGLDHATKQYF. The CDR3, as DNA: TGTGCTAGTGGTTTGGACCACGCTACGAAGCAGTACTTC.

The sample holds many counts of this clonotype. J is TRBJ2-2 and V is TRBV24-1; D gene uncertain. CDR1 KGHDR and CDR2 SFDVKD come from the germline V gene. The CDR3 is 14 residues long. V was pared by 4 bases and J by 4 bases, with 9 bases between. The CDR3 nucleotides read TGTGCCACCAGTGAATCAGGATTCACCGGGGAGCTGTTTTTT. Translated: CATSESGFTGELFF.

This clonotype was picked up many times. The chain is built from TRBV7-9 and TRBJ1-1; D perhaps matches TRBD1 (6 bases). Germline CDR1 reads SEHNR; CDR2 reads FQNEAQ (reference sequence). This CDR3 is 15 amino acids long. Trimming removed 1 base from V and 1 base from J, with 10 bases in between. CDR3 loop: CASSLVTGKNTEAFF. CDR3 DNA: TGTGCCAGCAGCTTAGTCACAGGGAAGAACACTGAAGCTTTCTTT.

The V gene is TRBV7-6, the J gene TRBJ2-7, with 9 bases fitting TRBD1. The CDR3 has 16 residues. Looked up from germline, CDR1 is SGHVS and CDR2 is FNYEAQ. V gave up 0 bases and J gave up 1 base; unmatched junction bases: 4. The CDR3 DNA follows: TGTGCCAGCAGCTTAGCTAGGGACAGGGTTTCCTACGAGCAGTACTTC. It is translated as CASSLARDRVSYEQYF. The full variable domain, in which reference TRBV7-6 and TRBJ2-7 provide the parts outside the CDR3, is GAGVSQSPRYKVTKRGQDVALRCDPISGHVSLYWYRQALGQGPEFLTYFNYEAQQDKSGLPNDRFSAERPEGSISTLTIQRTEQRDSAMYRCASSLARDRVSYEQYFGPGTRLTVT.

This clonotype showed up many times. This rearrangement joins TRBV29-1 to TRBJ1-2; 7 bases agree with TRBD1. Unmatched junction bases numbered 9, after V lost 6 bases and J lost 8 bases. The CDR3 spans 12 residues. CDR1 is SQVTM, CDR2 ANQGSEA, per germline. CDR3 DNA sequence: TGCAGCGTACGTACAGGGGACCGCGGCTACACCTTC. This encodes CSVRTGDRGYTF.

This clonotype was seen repeatedly, ten times or more. V gene TRBV5-1 combines with J gene TRBJ2-4, with a tentative D call TRBD2 (7 bases). The CDR3 spans 15 residues. V shed 0 bases and J shed 7 bases, with 14 bases lying between them. Germline V gene data show CDR1 as SGHRS and CDR2 as YFSETQ. CDR3 nucleotide sequence: TGCGCCAGCAGCTTGGTTGGAGGGGGGGACAACATTCAGTACTTC. Its translation: CASSLVGGGDNIQYF. Combining the CDR3 with reference TRBV5-1 and TRBJ2-4 gives the whole variable domain KAGVTQTPRYLIKTRGQQVTLSCSPISGHRSVSWYQQTPGQGLQFLFEYFSETQRNKGNFPGRFSGRQFSNSRSEMNVSTLELGDSALYLCASSLVGGGDNIQYFGAGTRLSVL.

This clonotype was seen repeatedly, ten times or more. The chain uses TRBV5-4 and TRBJ2-1; the match to TRBD2 covers 10 bases. Germline-derived CDR1 and CDR2 are SGHNT and YYREEE (reference sequence). Trimming at V came to 2 bases and at J to 1 base, leaving 6 bases not matched to a gene. This CDR3 is built from 17 residues. CDR3 nucleotide sequence: TGTGCCAGCAGCTTAGCCCCACTAGCGGGATCCTACAATGAGCAGTTCTTC. It specifies CASSLAPLAGSYNEQFF. Based on the CDR3 plus reference TRBV5-4 and TRBJ2-1, the full variable domain is ETGVTQSPTHLIKTRGQQVTLRCSSQSGHNTVSWYQQALGQGPQFIFQYYREEENGRGNFPPRFSGLQFPNYSSELNVNALELDDSALYLCASSLAPLAGSYNEQFFGPGTRLTVL.

This clonotype was recorded at least ten times. The chain is built from TRBV20-1 and TRBJ2-1, with D perhaps being TRBD1 or TRBD2 (6 bases each). The germline V gene encodes CDR1 DFQATT and CDR2 SNEGSKA (reference sequence). The V gene lost 7 bases and the J gene lost 4 bases, with 17 bases spanning the gap. The CDR3 spans 14 residues. Written as DNA, the CDR3 is TGCAGTGTCCGAGCAGGAGGGGGATACAATGAGCAGTTCTTC. Residues: CSVRAGGGYNEQFF.

This clonotype was detected ten times or more. This chain uses TRBV27 with TRBJ2-2; D is unclear. The CDR3 has 11 residues. With 4 bases removed from V and 5 bases from J, the gap between germline ends came to 2 bases. CDR1 is MNHEY and CDR2 is SMNVEV in the germline V gene (reference sequence). DNA of the CDR3: TGTGCCAGCAGTTCAACCGGGGAGCTGTTTTTT. This codes for CASSSTGELFF.

This clonotype was detected only a few times. V and J are TRBV5-1 and TRBJ2-5, with TRBD2 identical over 12 bases. The V and J ends lost 4 bases and 5 bases, in that order; junction bases with no gene match: 9. Germline assignment: CDR1 SGHRS and CDR2 YFSETQ. This CDR3 comprises 16 residues. The DNA for the CDR3 is TGCGCCAGCAGCACTCCTAGCGGGAGGGCCGGGGAGACCCAGTACTTC. Its translation: CASSTPSGRAGETQYF.

This clonotype was seen repeatedly, ten times or more. The chain joins TRBV11-2 to TRBJ2-4, with TRBD1 as a possible D gene (5 bases). The CDR3 has 14 residues. CDR1 and CDR2 (germline): SGHAT, FQNNGV. V was pared by 1 base and J by 6 bases, with 10 bases between. Here the CDR3 reads CASSLGGTLNIQYF. The CDR3 coding sequence is TGTGCCAGCAGCTTAGGGGGCACCTTAAACATTCAGTACTTC.

This clonotype was seen many times. DNA of the CDR3: TGTGCCATCAGTGTAGGCGGAGGGGGCTACACCTTC. It is translated as CAISVGGGGYTF. V usage is TRBV10-3 and J usage is TRBJ1-2; D remains unclear. Trimming took off 4 bases at V and 8 bases at J, with 11 bases between the two ends. CDR3 length equals 12 residues. Germline lookup yields CDR1 ENHRY and CDR2 SYGVKD.

This clonotype has just a few counts. This rearrangement joins TRBV2 to TRBJ2-5; TRBD2 matches 10 bases. CDR1 SNHLY and CDR2 FYNNEI come from the germline V gene. Trimming cost V 6 bases and J 3 bases; bases outside gene matches: 1. The CDR3 contains 13 residues. The CDR3 DNA follows: TGTGCCAGCAGAGGACTAGCGGAAGAGACCCAGTACTTC. This gives the protein CASRGLAEETQYF.

V and J are TRBV7-2 and TRBJ1-1, with D uncertain. Trimming left V 2 bases short and J 1 base short, with 8 bases between. The CDR3 contains 14 residues. The germline gives CDR1 SGHTA, CDR2 FQGNSA. The CDR3 DNA reads TGTGCCAGCAGCTTAAAGGGATCGAACACTGAAGCTTTCTTT. This translates into CASSLKGSNTEAFF.

The table lists this clonotype with many counts. The V and J genes are TRBV7-9 and TRBJ1-4; D is possibly TRBD1 (5 bases). Germline CDR1 reads SEHNR; CDR2 reads FQNEAQ (reference sequence). This CDR3 region has 15 residues. V was cut by 7 bases and J by 4 bases, with 16 bases left in between. Here the CDR3 DNA reads TGTGCCAGCACACCGGGACGGATAGTTAATGAAAAACTGTTTTTT. This gives the protein CASTPGRIVNEKLFF.

This clonotype was picked up many times. The J gene is TRBJ1-6, the V gene TRBV4-3; maybe TRBD1 (6 bases). This CDR3 is built from 15 residues. Trimming cost V 0 bases and J 10 bases, with 13 bases left between them. Per germline, CDR1 LGHNA and CDR2 YSLEER. The CDR3 sequence is CASSQDRAGDSPLHF. CDR3 in DNA: TGCGCCAGCAGCCAAGATCGGGCAGGGGACTCACCCCTCCACTTT.

This clonotype was observed a handful of times. The chain joins TRBV12-3 or TRBV12-4 to TRBJ1-6; tentatively, D is TRBD1 (5 bases). Trimming left V 6 bases short and J 7 bases short, with 10 bases between. The CDR3 spans 13 residues. CDR3 protein: CASRGRENSPLHF. The CDR3 DNA is TGTGCCAGCAGGGGCAGGGAGAATTCACCCCTCCACTTT.

This clonotype was recorded at least ten times. The rearrangement joins TRBV12-3 or TRBV12-4 to TRBJ2-7, with D tentatively TRBD1 or TRBD2 (5 bases each). The ends were cut back, 0 bases at V and 2 bases at J, with 8 bases in the middle. This CDR3 is 14 amino acids long. CDR3 loop: CASSLAGRPYEQYF. The CDR3 DNA sequence: TGTGCCAGCAGTTTAGCGGGACGCCCCTACGAGCAGTACTTC.

This clonotype has ten or more counts. V is TRBV6-5 and J is TRBJ2-2, with D perhaps matching TRBD1 (5 bases). Per germline, CDR1 MNHEY and CDR2 SVGAGI. The germline V and J ends were trimmed by 2 bases and 2 bases, with 9 bases remaining between them. The CDR3 sequence is 15 residues long. Written as DNA, the CDR3 is TGTGCCAGCAGTTACCTTGGACACAACACCGGGGAGCTGTTTTTT. It codes for CASSYLGHNTGELFF.

This clonotype was counted a few times. A much larger clone differs from this one at a single base, so this may be a read error. The gene calls are TRBV29-1 and TRBJ1-1; the D gene is possibly TRBD1 (5 bases). CDR1 is SQVTM and CDR2 is ANQGSEA in the germline V gene. This CDR3 comprises 12 residues. Trimming shortened V by 4 bases and J by 7 bases, and 13 bases separated the two germline ends. The chain's CDR3 is CSVGVWDVEAFF. The CDR3 bases are TGCAGCGTTGGAGTGTGGGACGTTGAAGCTTTCTTT.

A few counts support this clonotype. The rearrangement joins TRBV6-5 to TRBJ2-1; D is possibly TRBD1 or TRBD2 (5 bases each). The germline V and J ends were trimmed by 4 bases and 1 base, with 8 bases remaining between them. The germline V gene has CDR1 MNHEY and CDR2 SVGAGI. This CDR3 contains 14 residues. Here the CDR3 DNA reads TGTGCCAGCAGTTCGGGACCGTCCTACAATGAGCAGTTCTTC. Translation gives CASSSGPSYNEQFF.

This clonotype was recorded many times. The rearrangement links TRBV20-1 to TRBJ2-1; possible D gene TRBD1, 7 bases. The germline V and J ends were trimmed by 6 bases and 4 bases, with 16 bases remaining between them. This CDR3 region has 14 residues. Germline loops: CDR1 DFQATT, CDR2 SNEGSKA (reference sequence). CDR3 amino acids: CSAERQGGYNEQFF. The CDR3, as DNA: TGCAGTGCGGAACGACAGGGAGGTTACAATGAGCAGTTCTTC.

This clonotype was recorded at least ten times. This rearrangement joins TRBV18 to TRBJ2-6; D is uncertain. Germline values: CDR1 KGHSH, CDR2 LQKENI. CDR3 length equals 16 residues. V lost 0 bases, J lost 0 bases, and 6 bases lay in between. The CDR3 DNA reads as TGTGCCAGCTCACCACCGCCCTCCTCTGGGGCCAACGTCCTGACTTTC. It encodes CASSPPPSSGANVLTF.

This clonotype was detected ten times or more. This sequence joins TRBV20-1 and TRBJ2-1, with D possibly being TRBD2 (6 bases). Germline-derived CDR1 and CDR2 are DFQATT and SNEGSKA (reference sequence). The CDR3 has 16 amino acids. V was trimmed by 1 base and J by 4 bases, leaving 17 bases between them. In DNA form, the CDR3 reads TGCAGTGCTAGAGGGGCTAGCGAGACCACTTACAATGAGCAGTTCTTC. Translated: CSARGASETTYNEQFF.

This clonotype was recorded at least ten times. The chain uses TRBV5-1 and TRBJ1-6, with D unresolved. V dropped 0 bases and J dropped 7 bases, with 5 bases sitting between them. CDR1 is SGHRS, CDR2 YFSETQ, per germline. The CDR3 has 13 residues. The CDR3 DNA reads as TGCGCCAGCAGCTTGGGGTCAAATTCACCCCTCCACTTT. It yields the protein CASSLGSNSPLHF.

The V gene is TRBV7-9, the J gene TRBJ2-1; tentative D call: TRBD1 (5 bases). The V gene's germline CDR1 is SEHNR and CDR2 FQNEAQ (reference sequence). V was cut by 0 bases and J by 5 bases, with 17 bases left in between. The CDR3 length is 17 residues. The CDR3, as DNA: TGTGCCAGCAGCTTAGCGCTGCGGCAGGGTACCCACAATGAGCAGTTCTTC. This gives the protein CASSLALRQGTHNEQFF.